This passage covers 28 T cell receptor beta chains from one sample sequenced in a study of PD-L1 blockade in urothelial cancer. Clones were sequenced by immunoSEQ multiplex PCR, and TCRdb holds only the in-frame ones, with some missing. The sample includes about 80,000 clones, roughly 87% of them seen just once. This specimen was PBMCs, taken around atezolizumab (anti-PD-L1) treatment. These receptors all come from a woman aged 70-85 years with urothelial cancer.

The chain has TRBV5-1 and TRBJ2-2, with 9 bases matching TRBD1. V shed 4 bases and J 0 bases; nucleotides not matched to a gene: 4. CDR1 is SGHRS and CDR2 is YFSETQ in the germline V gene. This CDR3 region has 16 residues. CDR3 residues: CASSEGQGTNTGELFF. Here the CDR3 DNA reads TGCGCCAGCAGCGAGGGACAGGGAACGAACACCGGGGAGCTGTTTTTT.

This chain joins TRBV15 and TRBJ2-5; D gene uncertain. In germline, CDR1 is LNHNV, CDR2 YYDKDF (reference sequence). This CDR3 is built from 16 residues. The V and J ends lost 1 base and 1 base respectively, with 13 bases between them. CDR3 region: CATSRAFDGLQETQYF. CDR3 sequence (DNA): TGTGCCACCAGCAGAGCATTCGATGGGCTCCAAGAGACCCAGTACTTC.

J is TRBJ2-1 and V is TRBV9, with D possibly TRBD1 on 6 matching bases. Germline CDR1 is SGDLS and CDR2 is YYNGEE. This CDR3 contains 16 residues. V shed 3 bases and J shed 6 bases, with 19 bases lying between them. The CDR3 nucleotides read TGTGCCAGCAGCGCCTTGACAGGTCGCTTAACCAATGAGCAGTTCTTC. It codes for CASSALTGRLTNEQFF.

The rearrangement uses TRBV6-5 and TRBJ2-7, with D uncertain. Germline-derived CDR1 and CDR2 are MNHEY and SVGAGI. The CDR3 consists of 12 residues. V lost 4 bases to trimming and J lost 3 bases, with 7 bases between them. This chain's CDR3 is CASSSTFYEQYF. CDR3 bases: TGTGCCAGCAGTTCGACATTCTACGAGCAGTACTTC.

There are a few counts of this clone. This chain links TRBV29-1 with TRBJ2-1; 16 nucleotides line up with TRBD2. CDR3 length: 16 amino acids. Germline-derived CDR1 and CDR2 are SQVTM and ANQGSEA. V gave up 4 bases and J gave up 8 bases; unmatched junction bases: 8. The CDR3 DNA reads TGCAGCGTTGGGGGGACTAGCGGGGGGGTTGGCGATGAGCAGTTCTTC. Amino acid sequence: CSVGGTSGGVGDEQFF.

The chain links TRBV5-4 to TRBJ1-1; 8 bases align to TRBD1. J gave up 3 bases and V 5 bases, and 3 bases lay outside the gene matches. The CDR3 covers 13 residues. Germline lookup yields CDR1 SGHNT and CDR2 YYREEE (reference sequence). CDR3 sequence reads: CASRQGGHTEAFF. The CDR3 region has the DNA TGTGCCAGCAGACAGGGGGGGCACACTGAAGCTTTCTTT.

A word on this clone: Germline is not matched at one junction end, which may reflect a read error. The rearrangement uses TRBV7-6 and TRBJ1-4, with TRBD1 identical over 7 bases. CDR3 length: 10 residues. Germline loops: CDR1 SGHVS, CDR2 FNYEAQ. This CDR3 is CASSDRALLF. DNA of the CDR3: TGTGCCAGCAGCGACAGGGCGCTGCTTTTT.

CDR3 coding DNA: TGTGCCAGCAGCTCGGGGGGGAGGGCCCCCTACGAGCAGTACTTC. Translation gives CASSSGGRAPYEQYF. The chain carries TRBV7-2 and TRBJ2-7; 8 bases match TRBD2. The J segment lost 2 bases and the V segment lost 4 bases, leaving 7 bases of the junction unmatched. CDR3 length equals 15 residues. Germline V gene sequence: CDR1 SGHTA, CDR2 FQGNSA.

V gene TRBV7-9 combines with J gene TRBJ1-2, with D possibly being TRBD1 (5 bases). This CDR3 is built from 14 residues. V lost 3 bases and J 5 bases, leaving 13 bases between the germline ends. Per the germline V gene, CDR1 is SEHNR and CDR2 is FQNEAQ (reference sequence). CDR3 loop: CASSFDAGEYGYTF. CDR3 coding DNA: TGTGCCAGCAGCTTCGATGCGGGGGAATATGGCTACACCTTC.

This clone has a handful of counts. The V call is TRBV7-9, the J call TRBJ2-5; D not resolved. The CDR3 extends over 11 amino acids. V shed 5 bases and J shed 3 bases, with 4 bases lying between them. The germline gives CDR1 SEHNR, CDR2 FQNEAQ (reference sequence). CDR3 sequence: CASSLKETQYF. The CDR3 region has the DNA TGTGCCAGCAGCCTTAAAGAGACCCAGTACTTC.

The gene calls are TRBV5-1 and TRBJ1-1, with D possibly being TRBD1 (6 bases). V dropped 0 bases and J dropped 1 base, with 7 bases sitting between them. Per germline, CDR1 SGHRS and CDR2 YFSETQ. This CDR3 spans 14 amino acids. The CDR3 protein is CASSLAQGNTEAFF. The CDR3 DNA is TGCGCCAGCAGCTTGGCACAGGGGAACACTGAAGCTTTCTTT.

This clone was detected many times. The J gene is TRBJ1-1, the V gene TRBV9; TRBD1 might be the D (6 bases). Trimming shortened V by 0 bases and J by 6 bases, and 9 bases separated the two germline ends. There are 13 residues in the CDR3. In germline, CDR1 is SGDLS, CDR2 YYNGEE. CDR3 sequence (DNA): TGTGCCAGCAGCGTAGGCGGGGGGCCTGAAGCTTTCTTT. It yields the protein CASSVGGGPEAFF.

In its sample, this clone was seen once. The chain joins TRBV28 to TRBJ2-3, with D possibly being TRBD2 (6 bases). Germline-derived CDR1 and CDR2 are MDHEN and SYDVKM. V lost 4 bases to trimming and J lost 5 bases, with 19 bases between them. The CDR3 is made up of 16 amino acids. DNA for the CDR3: TGTGCCAGCAGTTCTGCATTGGATCAAGCGGGAGATACGCAGTATTTT. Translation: CASSSALDQAGDTQYF.

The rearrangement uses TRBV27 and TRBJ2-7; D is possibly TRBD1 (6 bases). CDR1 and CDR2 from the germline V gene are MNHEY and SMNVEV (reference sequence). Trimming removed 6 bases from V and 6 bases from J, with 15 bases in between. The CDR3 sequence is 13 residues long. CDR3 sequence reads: CASRPSGQTEQYF. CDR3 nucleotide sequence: TGTGCCAGCAGACCCTCCGGACAGACCGAGCAGTACTTC.

The CDR3 coding sequence is TGTGCCAGCAGTTACGGCAGGGCTCCCCGTGGCTACACCTTC. Translated: CASSYGRAPRGYTF. This chain connects TRBV6-5 to TRBJ1-2; D may be TRBD1 (5 bases). This CDR3 has 14 residues. From germline, CDR1 is MNHEY and CDR2 SVGAGI. The V and J ends lost 2 bases and 7 bases respectively, with 14 bases between them.

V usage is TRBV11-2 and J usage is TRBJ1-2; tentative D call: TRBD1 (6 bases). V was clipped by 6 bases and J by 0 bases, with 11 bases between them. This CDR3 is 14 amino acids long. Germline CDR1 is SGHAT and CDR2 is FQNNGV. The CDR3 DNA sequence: TGTGCCAGCAGTAGGACAGTTCCTAACTATGGCTACACCTTC. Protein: CASSRTVPNYGYTF. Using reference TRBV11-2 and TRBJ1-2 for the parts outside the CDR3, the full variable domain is EAGVAQSPRYKIIEKRQSVAFWCNPISGHATLYWYQQILGQGPKLLIQFQNNGVVDDSQLPKDRFSAERLKGVDSTLKIQPAKLEDSAVYLCASSRTVPNYGYTFGSGTRLTVV.

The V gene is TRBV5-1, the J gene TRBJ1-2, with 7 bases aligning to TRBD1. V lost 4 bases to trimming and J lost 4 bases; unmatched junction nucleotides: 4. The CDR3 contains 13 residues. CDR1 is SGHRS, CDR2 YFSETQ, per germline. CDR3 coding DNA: TGCGCCAGCAGCAGGGACAGCCTCTATGGCTACACCTTC. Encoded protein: CASSRDSLYGYTF.

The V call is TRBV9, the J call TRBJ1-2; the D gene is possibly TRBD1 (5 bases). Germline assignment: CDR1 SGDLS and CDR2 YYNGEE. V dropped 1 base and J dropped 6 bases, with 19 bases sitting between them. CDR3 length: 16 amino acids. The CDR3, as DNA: TGTGCCAGCAGCGTATTGGAGCTAGCGGACATGGATGGCTACACCTTC. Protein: CASSVLELADMDGYTF. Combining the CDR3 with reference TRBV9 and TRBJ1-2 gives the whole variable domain DSGVTQTPKHLITATGQRVTLRCSPRSGDLSVYWYQQSLDQGLQFLIQYYNGEERAKGNILERFSAQQFPDLHSELNLSSLELGDSALYFCASSVLELADMDGYTFGSGTRLTVV.

CDR3 residues: CASSLLGGRAIGELFF. Written as DNA, the CDR3 is TGTGCCAGCAGCTTGCTCGGAGGGAGGGCGATCGGGGAGCTGTTTTTT. The chain is built from TRBV7-6 and TRBJ2-2, with TRBD2 matching 7 bases. With 3 bases clipped from V and 7 bases from J, the junction kept 11 bases outside the gene matches. CDR1 and CDR2 from the germline V gene are SGHVS and FNYEAQ. CDR3 length: 16 amino acids. Filled out from reference TRBV7-6 and TRBJ2-2, the complete variable domain reads GAGVSQSPRYKVTKRGQDVALRCDPISGHVSLYWYRQALGQGPEFLTYFNYEAQQDKSGLPNDRFSAERPEGSISTLTIQRTEQRDSAMYRCASSLLGGRAIGELFFGEGSRLTVL.

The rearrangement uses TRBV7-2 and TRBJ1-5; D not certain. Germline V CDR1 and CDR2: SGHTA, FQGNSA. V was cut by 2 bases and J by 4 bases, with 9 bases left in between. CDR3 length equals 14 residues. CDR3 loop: CASSLTTGNQPQHF. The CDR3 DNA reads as TGTGCCAGCAGCTTAACGACTGGGAATCAGCCCCAGCATTTT.

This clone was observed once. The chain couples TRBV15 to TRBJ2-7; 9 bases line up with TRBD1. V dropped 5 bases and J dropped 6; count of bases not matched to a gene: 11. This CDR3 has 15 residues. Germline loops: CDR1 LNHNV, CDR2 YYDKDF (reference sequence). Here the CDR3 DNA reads TGTGCCACCAGCCGCCAAACACAGGGGGCGGGCGAGCAGTACTTC. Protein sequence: CATSRQTQGAGEQYF. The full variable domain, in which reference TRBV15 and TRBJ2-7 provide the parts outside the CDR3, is DAMVIQNPRYQVTQFGKPVTLSCSQTLNHNVMYWYQQKSSQAPKLLFHYYDKDFNNEADTPDNFQSRRPNTSFCFLDIRSPGLGDTAMYLCATSRQTQGAGEQYFGPGTRLTVT.

The CDR3 sequence is CSVMKQGRTEAFF. DNA of the CDR3: TGCAGCGTGATGAAACAGGGAAGGACTGAAGCTTTCTTT. This chain links TRBV29-1 with TRBJ1-1, with D perhaps TRBD1 (6 bases). The CDR3 spans 13 residues. The germline CDR1 and CDR2 sequences are SQVTM and ANQGSEA. V lost 6 bases and J 5 bases, leaving 16 bases between the germline ends.

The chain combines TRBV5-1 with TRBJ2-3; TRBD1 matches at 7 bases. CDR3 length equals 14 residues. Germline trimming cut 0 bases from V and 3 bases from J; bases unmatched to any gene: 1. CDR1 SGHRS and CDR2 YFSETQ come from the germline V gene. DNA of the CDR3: TGCGCCAGCAGCTTGGGGGACAGTACAGATACGCAGTATTTT. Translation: CASSLGDSTDTQYF.

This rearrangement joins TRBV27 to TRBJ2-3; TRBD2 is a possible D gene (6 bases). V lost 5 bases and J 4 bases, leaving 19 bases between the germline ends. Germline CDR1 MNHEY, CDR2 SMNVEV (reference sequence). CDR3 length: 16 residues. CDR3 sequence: CASSVLRDRRADTQYF. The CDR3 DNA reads TGTGCCAGCAGTGTCCTCCGGGACCGGAGGGCAGATACGCAGTATTTT.

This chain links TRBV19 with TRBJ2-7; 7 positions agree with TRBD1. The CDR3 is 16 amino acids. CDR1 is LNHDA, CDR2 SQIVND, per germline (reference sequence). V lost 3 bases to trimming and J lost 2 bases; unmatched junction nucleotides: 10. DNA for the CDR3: TGTGCCAGTAGTATCGCAGGGGGAACAGCAACCTACGAGCAGTACTTC. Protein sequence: CASSIAGGTATYEQYF.

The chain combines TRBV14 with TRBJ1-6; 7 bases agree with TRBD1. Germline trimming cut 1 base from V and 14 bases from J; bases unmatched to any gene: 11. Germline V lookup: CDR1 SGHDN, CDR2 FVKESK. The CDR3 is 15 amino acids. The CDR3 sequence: CASSQAWAGGHALHF. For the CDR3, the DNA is TGTGCCAGCAGCCAAGCATGGGCAGGGGGACATGCCCTCCACTTT.

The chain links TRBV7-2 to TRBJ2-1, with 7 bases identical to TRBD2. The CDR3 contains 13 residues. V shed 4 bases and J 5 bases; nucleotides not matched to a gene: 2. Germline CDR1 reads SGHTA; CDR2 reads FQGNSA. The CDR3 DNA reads TGTGCCAGCAGCTACGGGACTAACAATGAGCAGTTCTTC. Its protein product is CASSYGTNNEQFF.

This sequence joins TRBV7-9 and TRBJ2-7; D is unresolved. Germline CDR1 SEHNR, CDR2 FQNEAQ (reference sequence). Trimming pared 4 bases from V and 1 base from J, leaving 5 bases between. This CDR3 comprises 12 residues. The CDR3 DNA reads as TGTGCCAGCAGCTCCCTTTCCTACGAGCAGTACTTC. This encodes CASSSLSYEQYF.